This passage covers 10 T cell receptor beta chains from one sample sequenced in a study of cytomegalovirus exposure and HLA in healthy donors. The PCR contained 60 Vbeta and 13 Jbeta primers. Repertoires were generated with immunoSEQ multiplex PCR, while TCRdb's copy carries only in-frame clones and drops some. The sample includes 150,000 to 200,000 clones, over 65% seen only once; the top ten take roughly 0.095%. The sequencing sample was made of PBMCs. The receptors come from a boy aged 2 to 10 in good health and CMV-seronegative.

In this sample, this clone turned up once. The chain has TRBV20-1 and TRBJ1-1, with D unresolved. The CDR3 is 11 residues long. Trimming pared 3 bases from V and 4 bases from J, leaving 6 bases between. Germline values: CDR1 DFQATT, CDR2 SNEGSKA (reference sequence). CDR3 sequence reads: CSASRFTEAFF. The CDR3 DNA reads TGCAGTGCTAGCAGGTTCACTGAAGCTTTCTTT.

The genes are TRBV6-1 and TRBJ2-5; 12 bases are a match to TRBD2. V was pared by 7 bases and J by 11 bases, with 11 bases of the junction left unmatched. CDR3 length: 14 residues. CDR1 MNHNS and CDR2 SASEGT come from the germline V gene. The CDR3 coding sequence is TGTGCCAGCACATTCACTAGCGGGGGGCCTGAGCAGTACTTC. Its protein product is CASTFTSGGPEQYF.

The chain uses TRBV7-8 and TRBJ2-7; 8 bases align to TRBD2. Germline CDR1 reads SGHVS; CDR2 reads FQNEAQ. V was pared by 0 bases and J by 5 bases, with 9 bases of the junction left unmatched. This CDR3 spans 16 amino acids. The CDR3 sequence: CASSLAEASGLHEQYF. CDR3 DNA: TGTGCCAGCAGCTTAGCGGAGGCTAGCGGGCTGCACGAGCAGTACTTC.

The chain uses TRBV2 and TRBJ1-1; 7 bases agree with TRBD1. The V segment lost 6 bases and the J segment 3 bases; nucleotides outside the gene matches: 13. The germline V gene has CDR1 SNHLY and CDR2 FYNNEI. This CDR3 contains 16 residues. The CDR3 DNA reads TGTGCCAGCAGGCGACAACCGGGACAGATTTACACTGAAGCTTTCTTT. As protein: CASRRQPGQIYTEAFF.

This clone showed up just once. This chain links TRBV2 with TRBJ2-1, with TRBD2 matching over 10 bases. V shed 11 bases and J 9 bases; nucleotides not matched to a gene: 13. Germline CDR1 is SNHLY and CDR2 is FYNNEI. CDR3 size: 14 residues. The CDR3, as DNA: TGTGCCGGGAGGGTGGCTAGCGGGGGTGGTGAGCAGTTCTTC. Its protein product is CAGRVASGGGEQFF. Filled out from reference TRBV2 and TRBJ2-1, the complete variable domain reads EPEVTQTPSHQVTQMGQEVILRCVPISNHLYFYWYRQILGQKVEFLVSFYNNEISEKSEIFDDQFSVERPDGSNFTLKIRSTKLEDSAMYFCAGRVASGGGEQFFGPGTRLTVL.

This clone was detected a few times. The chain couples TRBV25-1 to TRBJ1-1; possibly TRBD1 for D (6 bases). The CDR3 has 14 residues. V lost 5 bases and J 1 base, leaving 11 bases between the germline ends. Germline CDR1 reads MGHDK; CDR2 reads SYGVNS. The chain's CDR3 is CASSMAGANTEAFF. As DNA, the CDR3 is TGTGCCAGCAGTATGGCAGGGGCGAACACTGAAGCTTTCTTT. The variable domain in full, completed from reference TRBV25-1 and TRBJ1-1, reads EADIYQTPRYLVIGTGKKITLECSQTMGHDKMYWYQQDPGMELHLIHYSYGVNSTEKGDLSSESTVSRIRTEHFPLTLESARPSHTSQYLCASSMAGANTEAFFGQGTRLTVV.

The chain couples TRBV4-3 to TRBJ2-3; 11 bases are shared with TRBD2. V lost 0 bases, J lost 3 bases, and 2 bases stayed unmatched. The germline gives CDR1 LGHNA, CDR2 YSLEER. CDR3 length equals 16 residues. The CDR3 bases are TGCGCCAGCAGCCAAGAGGTAGCGGGGGGGACAGATACGCAGTATTTT. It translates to CASSQEVAGGTDTQYF.

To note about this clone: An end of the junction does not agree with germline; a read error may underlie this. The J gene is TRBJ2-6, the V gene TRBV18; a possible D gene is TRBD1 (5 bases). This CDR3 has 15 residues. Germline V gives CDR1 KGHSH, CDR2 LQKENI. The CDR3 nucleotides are TGTGCCAGCTCACCCGACCTCTCTGGGGCCAACGGCCTGACTTTC. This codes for CASSPDLSGANGLTF.

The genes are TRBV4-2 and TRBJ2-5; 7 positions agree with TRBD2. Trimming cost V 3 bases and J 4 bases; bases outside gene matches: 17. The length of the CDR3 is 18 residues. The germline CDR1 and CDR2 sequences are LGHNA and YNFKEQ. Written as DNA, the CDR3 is TGTGCCAGCAGCCAGAGAACGGCGGGGGTAAGCCTGGGAGAGACCCAGTACTTC. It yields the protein CASSQRTAGVSLGETQYF.

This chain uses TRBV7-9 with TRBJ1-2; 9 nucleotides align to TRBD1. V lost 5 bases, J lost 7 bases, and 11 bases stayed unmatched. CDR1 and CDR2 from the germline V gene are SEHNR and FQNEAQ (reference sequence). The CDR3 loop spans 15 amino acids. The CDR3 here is CASSPPGQGGFGYTF. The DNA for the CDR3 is TGTGCCAGCAGCCCCCCGGGACAGGGCGGATTTGGCTACACCTTC.